This T cell receptor (beta chain) was identified during a study of T cell responses to AZD1222 COVID-19 vaccine (dated by TCRdb to the early 2020s). Background for the entire study: TCR sequencing covered roughly 230 trial participants: 200 to 220 given two doses of AZD1222 and about 26 given two doses of MenACWY control vaccine. Trial participants were enrolled by age into subgroups of 18-55, 56-69 and 70-plus years, and roughly 150, 30 and 60 TCR-sequenced participants, respectively, were included in these subgroups. Beyond this particular receptor, the publication reports: After two AZD1222 doses, both the breadth and the depth of spike-specific TCRs were significantly higher than at day 0 and than in MenACWY recipients. The whole spike protein was spanned by vaccine-associated CD4 TCRs, and dominant responses were seen in regions 160-218 and 743-854. Because no samples from the day 14 peak response were available, repertoires could be characterized only after the peak T cell response. Participants were mostly white British, with more females than males. The authors suggested clonal diversity may have been underestimated. Epitopes outside the regions mutated in the B.1.351 and B.1.1.7 variants were reportedly recognized by nearly half of the unique spike-specific TCRs. The 56-69-year group was small, and its depth increase did not reach significance, likely because of low power. Conclusions about previously exposed vaccinees were limited because only six AZD1222 recipients were SARS-CoV-2 seropositive at baseline.

V drops 2 bases and J drops 5 bases, leaving 10 bases in between. Reading the germline V gene gives CDR1 SGHTA and CDR2 FQGNSA. The CDR3 starts with the cysteine, ends with the phenylalanine, and has 14 residues. Left in the record is the CDR3 DNA by itself, 42 bases read in frame from the first base. The CDR3 regions of human TCRbeta chains were subjected to immunosequencing. The authors processed their data as follows. Repertoire TCRs were matched against a reference library of SARS-CoV-2-specific TCRs generated with the MIRA antigen-specificity platform. Breadth meant the fraction of unique TCRs that were SARS-CoV-2-associated, whereas depth meant the fraction of total T cells that were SARS-CoV-2-associated. Using the MIRA data, every spike-specific TCR was mapped to the spike region that the TCR reacted to and assigned to either a CD4 or a CD8 class. Log10-transformed breadth and depth values were compared by one-way ANOVA with Sidak's multiple comparisons tests. TCRdb stores this immuneACCESS table with in-frame sequences only. Part of the clones is absent; in the studies checked, under half of the shortfall reflects unresolved V genes, and no reason is known for the rest. The V and J calls and clone size are taken from that table; D and trimming were inferred from the DNA. The sample profile shows around 20,000 clones; 75% to 85% of them were found once. The ten largest clones capture 20% to 25% of the sample.

The time point label, read with the paper, signifies: about 28 days (+/-7) after the second vaccine dose. AZD1222 recipients with second doses at about 4 weeks or about 12 weeks were pooled, because spike-specific TCR depth and breadth did not differ between schedules. Vaccinee samples came from UK trials COV001 and COV002, including a single-blind randomized controlled phase 2/3 trial of AZD1222 (ChAdOx1 nCoV-19) in healthy adults. For TCRbeta chain sequencing, PBMC samples were collected from trial participants at day 0 and at day 28 after the second dose. Note on this clone: Its antigen remains undetermined. It has no much larger one-base neighbor in the sample; base qualities were not kept.

The sequence was obtained from an adult who received the AZD1222 COVID-19 vaccine. The chain joins TRBV7-2 to TRBJ1-5; TRBD1 is perhaps the D gene, given 5 matching bases. Sequenced here: peripheral blood, sampled 28 days after the second AZD1222 dose. At the DNA level, the sequence is TGTGCCAGCAGCTTACAGGGCGGGGATCAGCCCCAGCATTTT. It is translated as CASSLQGGDQPQHF.